This record looks at one TCR beta chain sequence and its context. Antigen: not known. As defined, naive CD8 cells were CD45RO-negative and positively selected for CCR7, with terminally differentiated effector memory CD45RA+ cells excluded. Donors comprised only Caucasian adults living in Nashville, Tennessee. An assay was performed, and its level was deep. Clones were sequenced by immunoSEQ multiplex PCR, and TCRdb holds only the in-frame ones, with some missing. The sample lists more than 2 million clones, approximately 95% occurring once. Germline-derived CDR1 and CDR2 are SGHRS and YFSETQ. This CDR3 region has 15 residues. V was clipped by 4 bases and J by 7 bases, with 15 bases between them. This entry belongs to a study of shared clonotypes between healthy human individuals. General study findings and limits: The study's rarefaction showed incomplete sorted-subset sequencing despite large depth.

The origin of this receptor is a man younger than 35 in good health. Material: naive CD8+ T cells sorted from blood. The genes are TRBV5-1 and TRBJ1-6, with unresolved D. The CDR3 DNA sequence: TGCGCCAGCAGCGACGGACCGGGATCAAATTCACCCCTCCACTTT. Its translation: CASSDGPGSNSPLHF.